These T cell receptor beta chains were read from a single sample in a study of siplizumab effects on memory and regulatory T cells. Sequencing used immunoSEQ multiplex PCR; TCRdb keeps in-frame clones, though not all of them. The sample yields about 100,000 clones, 92% seen once. Input material: Tregs sorted from blood. The receptors here all came from a human donor in good health. Both conserved end residues are part of each CDR3. Fields, in order: D gene, clone size, J gene, V gene, CDR3 DNA, CDR3 protein. The D gene is left open where the match is weak. Only some rows state a clone size, as once, few, many or a class for expanded clones.

d_call: -
clone_size: once
j_call: TRBJ2-2
v_call: TRBV18
cdr3_nt: TGTGCCAGCTCACCGCTTCCGGGACAAAACACCGGGGAGCTGTTTTTT
cdr3_aa: CASSPLPGQNTGELFF

d_call: -
clone_size: -
j_call: TRBJ2-1
v_call: TRBV19
cdr3_nt: TGTGCCAGTAGTCTATACAATGAGCAGTTCTTC
cdr3_aa: CASSLYNEQFF

d_call: -
clone_size: -
j_call: TRBJ2-7
v_call: TRBV6-5
cdr3_nt: TGTGCCAGCACTTCAACGGTTTCCTACGAGCAGTACTTC
cdr3_aa: CASTSTVSYEQYF

d_call: -
clone_size: -
j_call: TRBJ2-7
v_call: TRBV7-7
cdr3_nt: TGTGCTAGCAGCTTACTTCCGGGAGTGTCTTACGAGCAGTACTTC
cdr3_aa: CASSLLPGVSYEQYF

d_call: -
clone_size: -
j_call: TRBJ1-2
v_call: TRBV28
cdr3_nt: TGTGCCAGCAGTTCAGCGTCGGCGGGGTTGAACTATGGCTACACCTTC
cdr3_aa: CASSSASAGLNYGYTF

d_call: TRBD2
clone_size: -
j_call: TRBJ2-3
v_call: TRBV6-1
cdr3_nt: TGTGCCAGCAGTGAAGTACTAGCGACAGATACGCAGTATTTT
cdr3_aa: CASSEVLATDTQYF

d_call: -
clone_size: once
j_call: TRBJ2-1
v_call: TRBV10-2
cdr3_nt: TGCGCCAGCAGTGATGAGTCGGGAGCTAAAAGGGGGGTTGAGCAGTTCTTC
cdr3_aa: CASSDESGAKRGVEQFF

d_call: -
clone_size: -
j_call: TRBJ1-5
v_call: TRBV27
cdr3_nt: TGTGCCAGCAGCTCCTATAGCAATCAGCCCCAGCATTTT
cdr3_aa: CASSSYSNQPQHF

d_call: -
clone_size: -
j_call: TRBJ2-1
v_call: TRBV7-9
cdr3_nt: TGTGCCAGCAGCTTAGTGTATGTGACTGCGGTTGGGAATGAGCAGTTCTTC
cdr3_aa: CASSLVYVTAVGNEQFF

d_call: -
clone_size: -
j_call: TRBJ2-1
v_call: TRBV18
cdr3_nt: TGTGCCAGCTCACCGGAGGGAGGTAATGAGCAGTTCTTC
cdr3_aa: CASSPEGGNEQFF

d_call: -
clone_size: few
j_call: TRBJ1-1
v_call: TRBV30
cdr3_nt: TGTGCCTGGGCCCGGGGTGGGGACACTGAAGCTTTCTTT
cdr3_aa: CAWARGGDTEAFF

d_call: -
clone_size: -
j_call: TRBJ1-2
v_call: TRBV5-5
cdr3_nt: TGTGCCAGCAGCAGATCTCCCAACTATGGCTACACCTTC
cdr3_aa: CASSRSPNYGYTF